This is a list of T cell receptor beta chains from one sample in a study of shared clonotypes between healthy human individuals. TCRdb keeps only in-frame clones here, not all; method: immunoSEQ multiplex PCR. The sample comprises nearly 600,000 clones, roughly 96% of which are singletons, and less than 0.13% rests with the top ten. The sequencing sample was made of naive CD8+ T cells sorted from blood. These receptors were collected from a woman under 40 in good health. Both conserved end residues are part of each CDR3. Each record gives: clone size, J gene, V gene, D gene, CDR3 protein, CDR3 DNA. A D gene is named only where the DNA matches it firmly. Expanded clones get a size class; other rows say once, few or many, or leave the size out.

- TRBJ2-7 TRBV18 TRBD1 CASSPPRLGQSYEQYF TGTGCCAGCTCACCACCTCGATTGGGACAGTCCTACGAGCAGTACTTC
- TRBJ2-7 TRBV6-5 - CASSIPDRPSYEQYF TGTGCCAGCAGTATCCCCGACAGGCCCTCCTACGAGCAGTACTTC
- TRBJ2-1 TRBV23-1 TRBD1 CASSQSGQELQLDYDNEQFF TGCGCCAGCAGTCAATCTGGACAGGAACTGCAACTTGACTACGACAATGAGCAGTTCTTC
- TRBJ2-1 TRBV13 - CASSLGWGAGNEQFF TGTGCCAGCAGCTTAGGTTGGGGGGCTGGTAATGAGCAGTTCTTC
- TRBJ2-4 TRBV14 - CASSLTVAKNIQYF TGTGCCAGCAGCCTGACAGTAGCCAAAAACATTCAGTACTTC
once TRBJ2-7 TRBV2 - CASSEVGSYEQYF TGTGCCAGCAGTGAGGTGGGGTCCTACGAGCAGTACTTC
- TRBJ2-7 TRBV5-4 - CASSPGLFYEQYF TGTGCCAGCAGCCCGGGACTTTTCTACGAGCAGTACTTC
- TRBJ2-2 TRBV9 - CASSVAVAGANTGELFF TGTGCCAGCAGCGTAGCCGTGGCTGGGGCAAACACCGGGGAGCTGTTTTTT
- TRBJ1-1 TRBV27 TRBD1 CASRPLGQGLNTEAFF TGTGCCAGCAGACCACTGGGACAGGGATTGAACACTGAAGCTTTCTTT
- TRBJ2-1 TRBV6-5 - CASSYDYNEQFF TGTGCCAGCAGTTACGATTACAATGAGCAGTTCTTC
- TRBJ2-3 TRBV28 - CASPGPPADTQYF TGTGCCAGCCCGGGACCCCCCGCAGATACGCAGTATTTT
- TRBJ1-5 TRBV5-6 - CASSPGGGPNQPQHF TGTGCCAGCAGCCCCGGTGGTGGGCCTAATCAGCCCCAGCATTTT
- TRBJ1-5 TRBV7-8 - CASSLAGGQPQHF TGTGCCAGCAGCTTAGCTGGGGGTCAGCCCCAGCATTTT
- TRBJ2-1 TRBV5-1 TRBD2 CASSLATSGRGEQFF TGCGCCAGCAGCTTGGCCACTAGCGGGAGAGGAGAGCAGTTCTTC
- TRBJ2-5 TRBV11-1 - CASSPATGEFQETQYF TGTGCCAGCAGCCCGGCGACTGGGGAGTTCCAAGAGACCCAGTACTTC
- TRBJ2-1 TRBV2 - CARSRAGSSYNEQFF TGTGCCAGATCCCGAGCGGGTAGCTCCTACAATGAGCAGTTCTTC
- TRBJ1-1 TRBV4-2 - CASSQRPGQNTEAFF TGTGCCAGCAGCCAAAGGCCGGGACAGAACACTGAAGCTTTCTTT
- TRBJ2-7 TRBV20-1 - CSAPQGYEQYF TGCAGTGCTCCGCAGGGCTACGAGCAGTACTTC
- TRBJ2-5 TRBV11-2 TRBD2 CASSSGTSLPETQYF TGTGCCAGCAGCTCAGGGACTAGTCTTCCGGAGACCCAGTACTTC
- TRBJ2-1 TRBV29-1 - CSALVSSYNEQFF TGCAGCGCCCTAGTCAGCTCCTACAATGAGCAGTTCTTC
once TRBJ2-1 TRBV27 - CASRRGEYKADEQFF TGTGCCAGCCGGAGGGGGGAGTATAAGGCCGATGAGCAGTTCTTC
- TRBJ2-3 TRBV19 TRBD2 CASSIDLGLGDTQYF TGTGCCAGTAGTATAGATCTAGGACTAGGAGATACGCAGTATTTT
- TRBJ2-5 TRBV2 TRBD1 CASTTGVRQTQYF TGTGCCAGCACAACAGGGGTGCGTCAGACCCAGTACTTC
- TRBJ2-7 TRBV28 TRBD2 CASSTSGSYEQYF TGTGCCAGCAGCACTAGCGGGAGTTACGAGCAGTACTTC
- TRBJ1-4 TRBV7-9 - CASSITGSSGEKLFF TGTGCCAGCAGCATTACAGGGAGTTCGGGTGAAAAACTGTTTTTT
- TRBJ2-3 TRBV20-1 - CSALSDTQYF TGCAGTGCTCTCTCAGATACGCAGTATTTT
once TRBJ2-7 TRBV28 - CASSPVPFPHEQYF TGTGCCAGCAGTCCGGTTCCCTTCCCCCACGAGCAGTACTTC
- TRBJ1-3 TRBV4-1 - CASSPQSGNTIYF TGCGCCAGCAGCCCGCAGTCTGGAAACACCATATATTTT
- TRBJ2-5 TRBV28 - CASSRGETQYF TGTGCCAGCTCCCGCGGAGAGACCCAGTACTTC
- TRBJ2-1 TRBV12-5 TRBD2 CARALAGDSYNEQFF TGTGCTAGAGCCTTGGCGGGAGACTCCTACAATGAGCAGTTCTTC
- TRBJ2-7 TRBV9 - CASSAPTGSHEQYF TGTGCCAGCAGCGCTCCCACAGGGAGCCACGAGCAGTACTTC
few TRBJ2-7 TRBV27 TRBD1 CASSYGQGGYEQYF TGTGCCAGCAGCTACGGACAGGGGGGCTACGAGCAGTACTTC
- TRBJ2-1 TRBV15 - CATSSASGTPYNEQFF TGTGCCACCAGCAGTGCTTCCGGGACACCCTACAATGAGCAGTTCTTC
- TRBJ1-5 TRBV28 - CASSPPRNQPQHF TGTGCCAGCAGCCCCCCTAGGAATCAGCCCCAGCATTTT
- TRBJ2-1 TRBV28 - CASKPMGLGGEQFF TGTGCCAGCAAACCCATGGGGCTTGGTGGAGAGCAGTTCTTC
- TRBJ2-5 TRBV29-1 - CSVVAGWILQETQYF TGCAGCGTTGTCGCTGGTTGGATACTCCAAGAGACCCAGTACTTC
- TRBJ1-2 TRBV4-1 TRBD1 CASSHGQAYGYTF TGCGCCAGCAGCCATGGACAGGCTTATGGCTACACCTTC
- TRBJ2-5 TRBV5-5 TRBD1 CASSALRDRAFKETQYF TGTGCCAGCAGCGCCCTCCGGGACAGGGCATTCAAAGAGACCCAGTACTTC
- TRBJ2-2 TRBV7-8 - CASSLELIGANTGELFF TGTGCCAGCAGCTTAGAATTAATTGGAGCGAACACCGGGGAGCTGTTTTTT
- TRBJ2-1 TRBV7-9 TRBD2 CASSSSSGMGEQFF TGTGCCAGCAGCTCGTCTAGCGGGATGGGTGAGCAGTTCTTC
- TRBJ2-6 TRBV27 - CASSRGPGVGANVLTF TGTGCCAGCAGCCGTGGCCCGGGTGTTGGGGCCAACGTCCTGACTTTC
- TRBJ2-2 TRBV5-4 - CASSLANTGELFF TGTGCCAGCAGCTTGGCGAACACCGGGGAGCTGTTTTTT
- TRBJ1-2 TRBV2 TRBD1 CASSGGQGLNYGYTF TGTGCCAGCAGCGGGGGACAGGGGCTTAACTATGGCTACACCTTC
- TRBJ1-2 TRBV30 - CAWSDASPYGYTF TGTGCCTGGAGTGATGCCTCGCCTTATGGCTACACCTTC
- TRBJ2-6 TRBV9 - CASSLRWGAGANVLTF TGTGCCAGCAGCCTTAGATGGGGGGCTGGGGCCAACGTCCTGACTTTC
- TRBJ2-1 TRBV27 TRBD2 CASGGRVYNEQFF TGTGCCAGTGGGGGGAGGGTTTACAATGAGCAGTTCTTC
- TRBJ2-1 TRBV27 - CASSLLKRLNEQFF TGTGCCAGCAGTTTACTAAAGAGGCTCAATGAGCAGTTCTTC
- TRBJ2-7 TRBV4-1 - CASSLSGGPDGEQYF TGCGCCAGCAGCCTTAGTGGGGGCCCCGATGGCGAGCAGTACTTC
- TRBJ2-1 TRBV14 TRBD2 CASSQSTGRAYNEQFF TGTGCCAGCAGCCAATCGACGGGGAGGGCCTACAATGAGCAGTTCTTC
- TRBJ2-1 TRBV5-8 - CASSLVTIEQFF TGTGCCAGCAGCTTGGTTACGATCGAGCAGTTCTTC
- TRBJ1-2 TRBV7-9 - CASSLEPGYTF TGTGCCAGCAGCTTAGAGCCCGGGTACACCTTC
- TRBJ2-1 TRBV10-2 - CASTTGTPTDEQFF TGCGCCAGCACCACGGGAACCCCGACGGATGAGCAGTTCTTC
- TRBJ2-1 TRBV6-5 - CASSSLRSYNEQFF TGTGCCAGCAGTTCCCTCCGGTCCTACAATGAGCAGTTCTTC